This section outlines one TCR beta chain sequence together with its context. Its antigen is not known. The CDR3 runs 14 residues. Trimming took off 4 bases at V and 6 bases at J, with 16 bases between the two ends. The germline CDR1 and CDR2 sequences are SGDLS and YYNGEE. The entry originates in a study of T cell responses to AZD1222 COVID-19 vaccine. The study's findings and limits: Clonal diversity may have been underestimated, and the donors were mostly white British, with more females than males. Reports indicate that nearly half of spike-specific TCRs are directed at unmutated variant regions. Researchers report vaccine-associated CD4 TCRs spanning spike, with dominance at 160-218 and 743-854. Just six AZD1222 recipients tested seropositive at baseline.

Assay used: immunoSEQ multiplex PCR; TCRdb lists only in-frame clones, some missing. Of 240,000 or so clones listed, over 90% are singletons. The clonotype originates from an adult in good health. Sequencing used peripheral blood, obtained on day 0 of AZD1222 vaccination. V usage is TRBV9 and J usage is TRBJ1-1; no definite D call. CDR3 residues: CASSPHMGPPEAFF. The DNA of the CDR3 is TGTGCCAGCAGCCCCCACATGGGTCCACCTGAAGCTTTCTTT.